The TCR beta chain described here comes from a study of OX40 agonist ivuxolimab in advanced cancers. Background on the study: Patients with prior anti-PD-1, anti-PD-L1 or anti-CTLA-4 therapy were eligible; about 40% had some. General observations from the study: At doses 0.1 to 3.0 mg/kg, CD4+ and CD8+ clones expanded. Expanded clones belonging to CD8+ T cells outnumbered, on average, those of CD4+.

Sampled blood was obtained at baseline, cycle 4 day 1, and cycle 7 day 1. In germline, CDR1 is KGHSH, CDR2 LQKENI. The CDR3 consists of 12 residues. V was shortened by 5 bases and J by 8 bases, with 12 bases between the two germline ends. On this clone itself: Antigen: not known.

TCRdb's table, derived via immunoSEQ multiplex PCR, lists solely in-frame clones and lacks some. The table includes about 58,000 clones, about 81% detected once. This sequence originates from an adult with an advanced solid tumor such as melanoma, head and neck, liver or kidney cancer. This chain joins TRBV18 and TRBJ1-2, with D uncertain. The specimen was CD4+ or CD8+ T cells sorted from blood, collected in a trial of the OX40 agonist ivuxolimab. This chain's CDR3 is CASSSSLGGYTF. The CDR3, as DNA: TGTGCCAGCTCATCTTCCCTAGGGGGCTACACCTTC.